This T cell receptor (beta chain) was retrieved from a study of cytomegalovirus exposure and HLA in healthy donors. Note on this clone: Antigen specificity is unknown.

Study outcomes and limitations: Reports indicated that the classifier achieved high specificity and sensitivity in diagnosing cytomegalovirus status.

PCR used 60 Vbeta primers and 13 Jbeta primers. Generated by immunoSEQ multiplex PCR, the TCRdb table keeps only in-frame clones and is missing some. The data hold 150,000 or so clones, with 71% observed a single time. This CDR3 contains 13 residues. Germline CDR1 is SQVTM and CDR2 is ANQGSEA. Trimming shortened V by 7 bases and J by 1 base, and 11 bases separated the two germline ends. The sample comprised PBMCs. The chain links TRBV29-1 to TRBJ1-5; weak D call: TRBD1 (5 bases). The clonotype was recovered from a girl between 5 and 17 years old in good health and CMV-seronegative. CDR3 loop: CSAADSSNQPQHF. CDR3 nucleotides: TGCAGCGCCGCAGACAGCAGCAATCAGCCCCAGCATTTT.